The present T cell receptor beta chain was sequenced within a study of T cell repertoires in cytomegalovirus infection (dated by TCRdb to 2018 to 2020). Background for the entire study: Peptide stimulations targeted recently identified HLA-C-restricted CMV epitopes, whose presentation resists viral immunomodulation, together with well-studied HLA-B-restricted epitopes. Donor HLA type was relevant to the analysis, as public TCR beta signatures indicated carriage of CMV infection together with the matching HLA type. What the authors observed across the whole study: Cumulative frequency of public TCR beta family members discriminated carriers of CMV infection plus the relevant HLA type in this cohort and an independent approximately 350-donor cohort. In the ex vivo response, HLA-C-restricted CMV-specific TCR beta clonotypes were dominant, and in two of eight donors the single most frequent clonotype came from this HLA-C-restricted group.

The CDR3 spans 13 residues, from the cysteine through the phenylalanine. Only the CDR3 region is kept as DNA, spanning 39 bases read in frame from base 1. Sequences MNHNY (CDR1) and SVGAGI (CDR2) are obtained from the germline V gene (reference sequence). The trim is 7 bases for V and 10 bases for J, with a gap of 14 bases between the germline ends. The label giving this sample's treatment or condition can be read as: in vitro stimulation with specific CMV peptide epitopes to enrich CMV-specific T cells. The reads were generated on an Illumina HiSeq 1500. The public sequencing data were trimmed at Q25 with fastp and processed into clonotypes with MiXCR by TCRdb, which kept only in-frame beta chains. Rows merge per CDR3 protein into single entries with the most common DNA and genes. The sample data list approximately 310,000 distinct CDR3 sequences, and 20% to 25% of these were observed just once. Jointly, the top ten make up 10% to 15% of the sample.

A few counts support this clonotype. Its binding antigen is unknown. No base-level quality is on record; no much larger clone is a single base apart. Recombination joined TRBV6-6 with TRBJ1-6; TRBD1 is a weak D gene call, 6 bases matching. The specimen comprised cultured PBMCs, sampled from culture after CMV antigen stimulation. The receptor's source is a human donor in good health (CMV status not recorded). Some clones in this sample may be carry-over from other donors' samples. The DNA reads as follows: TGTGCCAGCAATCGACAGGAGGTGTCACCCCTCCACTTT. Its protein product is CASNRQEVSPLHF.